Listed below are T cell receptor beta chains from one sample, sequenced in a study of OX40 agonist ivuxolimab in advanced cancers. Produced via immunoSEQ multiplex PCR; TCRdb's table is partial and in-frame only. The data contain fewer than 100,000 clones, more than 75% of them singletons. Sequences were derived from CD4+ or CD8+ T cells sorted from blood, sampled in a trial of the OX40 agonist ivuxolimab. These receptors came from an adult with an advanced solid tumor such as melanoma, head and neck, liver or kidney cancer. CDR3s include the opening cysteine and the closing phenylalanine or tryptophan. The D gene is left open where the match is weak. Only part of the rows carry a size: once, few, many, or a class if the clone is expanded.

TRBV30	TRBJ1-2	NA	NA	TGTGCCTGGACCCCTTCAGGATATGGCTACACCTTC	CAWTPSGYGYTF
TRBV5-6	TRBJ2-3	NA	NA	TGTGCCAGCAGCTTCGGACAGAGCACAGATACGCAGTATTTT	CASSFGQSTDTQYF
TRBV18	TRBJ2-1	NA	once	TGTGCCAGCTCACCTGTGACCGCAAACCCATACAATGAGCAGTTCTTC	CASSPVTANPYNEQFF
TRBV5-1	TRBJ2-1	TRBD1	NA	TGCGCCAGCAGCTTGGGAGGGGGCGCGTACAATGAGCAGTTCTTC	CASSLGGGAYNEQFF
TRBV7-9	TRBJ2-2	NA	NA	TGTGCCAGCAGCACGGGACAATCCACCGGGGAGCTGTTTTTT	CASSTGQSTGELFF
TRBV27	TRBJ1-4	NA	NA	TGTGCCAGCAGGAGAGTTGCAACTAATGAAAAACTGTTTTTT	CASRRVATNEKLFF
TRBV28	TRBJ2-5	NA	NA	TGTGCCAGCAGTTCACCAGGGGAAGAGCAAGAGACCCAGTACTTC	CASSSPGEEQETQYF
TRBV18	TRBJ2-4	NA	NA	TGTGCCAGCTCACCGCTAGCAGGGAGCGTCAAAAACATTCAGTACTTC	CASSPLAGSVKNIQYF
TRBV10-3	TRBJ2-3	TRBD2	NA	TGTGCCATCGGTACTAGCGGGAGGGGCACAGATACGCAGTATTTT	CAIGTSGRGTDTQYF
TRBV27	TRBJ1-2	TRBD1	NA	TGTGCCAGCAGTTCACGGACAGGCGCCCTGTATGGCTACACCTTC	CASSSRTGALYGYTF
TRBV5-3	TRBJ2-6	TRBD2	NA	TGTGCCAGAAGCTGCTGCGGGGGGAATAGCTCTGGGGCCAACGTCCTGACTTTC	CARSCCGGNSSGANVLTF
TRBV7-8	TRBJ2-3	TRBD1	NA	TGTGCCAGCAGCTTAACAGGGGGCACAGATACGCAGTATTTT	CASSLTGGTDTQYF
TRBV5-4	TRBJ2-5	NA	NA	TGTGCCAGCAGCTTGGATAGCCCGTCAGGCCAAGAGACCCAGTACTTC	CASSLDSPSGQETQYF
TRBV7-6	TRBJ2-7	NA	NA	TGTGCCAGCAGCCCTATTAGGGGCTCCTACGAGCAGTACTTC	CASSPIRGSYEQYF
TRBV10-3	TRBJ2-2	NA	NA	TGTGCCATCGGAGGGGGCGCCTACACCGGGGAGCTGTTTTTT	CAIGGGAYTGELFF
TRBV30	TRBJ2-3	TRBD2	NA	TGTGCCTGGAGTGTACTGAGCGGGGCGCAGTATTTT	CAWSVLSGAQYF
TRBV6-1	TRBJ2-7	NA	NA	TGTGCCAGCAGTTCCTTGCTCGTCTCCGAGCAGTACTTC	CASSSLLVSEQYF
TRBV30	TRBJ2-3	TRBD2	NA	TGTGCCTGGAAGGTCGGGAGGGGTATAGATACGCAGTATTTT	CAWKVGRGIDTQYF
TRBV10-2	TRBJ1-2	NA	NA	TGCGCCAGCAGTGAGTGGAGAAATAACTATGGCTACACCTTC	CASSEWRNNYGYTF
TRBV28	TRBJ2-5	TRBD2	NA	TGTGCCAGCCGCGCGGGGGGACCTCAAGAGACCCAGTACTTC	CASRAGGPQETQYF
TRBV5-1	TRBJ2-3	TRBD2	NA	TGCGCCAGCAGCTTGGCCCTAGCTAGCGGGAGAAGGGGCACAGATACGCAGTATTTT	CASSLALASGRRGTDTQYF
TRBV9	TRBJ1-2	NA	few	TGTGCCAGCAGCGTAGGGTATGGCTACACCTTC	CASSVGYGYTF
TRBV5-6	TRBJ2-2	TRBD2	NA	TGTGCCAGCAGCCGAGGACTAGCGGGAGGGCCGGAGACTGGGGAGCTGTTTTTT	CASSRGLAGGPETGELFF
TRBV5-1	TRBJ2-1	TRBD2	NA	TGCGCCAGCAGCCGGGGACTAGCGGGAGATGGTGAGCAGTTCTTC	CASSRGLAGDGEQFF
TRBV5-1	TRBJ1-6	NA	NA	TGCGCCAGCAGCTTGGCCTATGGCAGGTCAAACTCACCCCTCCACTTT	CASSLAYGRSNSPLHF
TRBV6-6	TRBJ1-3	NA	once	TGTGCCAGCAGTCTTCCGAAGGGATCCGGAAACACCATATATTTT	CASSLPKGSGNTIYF
TRBV7-9	TRBJ1-1	NA	NA	TGTGCCAGCAGCTTCTTAGTGTGGGATACTGAAGCTTTCTTT	CASSFLVWDTEAFF
TRBV29-1	TRBJ2-7	TRBD1	NA	TGCAGCGCCCGGACAGGGAGTTCCGAGCAGTACTTC	CSARTGSSEQYF
TRBV7-2	TRBJ1-2	NA	NA	TGTGCCAGCAGCTTAGCGGGGGCCCAACTAGGCTACACCTTC	CASSLAGAQLGYTF
TRBV2	TRBJ1-1	NA	NA	TGTGCCAGCGGCGAGAACACTGAAGCTTTCTTT	CASGENTEAFF
TRBV7-2	TRBJ2-1	NA	NA	TGTGCCAGCAGCTTAGCTGGGGGGTCAAGCTCCTACAATGAGCAGTTCTTC	CASSLAGGSSSYNEQFF